The rows below give T cell receptor beta chains drawn from one sample of a study of technical replicates of blood from several donors. Profiled with immunoSEQ multiplex PCR; TCRdb holds only in-frame clones, not every one. In the table there are roughly 16,000 clones, 87% of which are singletons. Material for sequencing was PBMCs. The source of these receptors is a human donor in good health. The CDR3 runs from the conserved cysteine through the conserved F or W. The order of the fields is J gene, V gene, D gene, clone size, CDR3 length, CDR3 protein, CDR3 DNA. A D gene is named only where the DNA matches it firmly. Not every row has a clone size; where given, it reads once, few, many or a size class.

j_gene: TRBJ1-2; v_gene: TRBV5-1; d_gene: NA; abundance: NA; len: 13; CDR3aa: CASSLDLGRGYTF; CDR3nt: TGCGCCAGCAGCTTGGATCTCGGGAGGGGCTACACCTTC
j_gene: TRBJ1-1; v_gene: TRBV5-1; d_gene: TRBD1; abundance: NA; len: 16; CDR3aa: CASSFERTGGNTEAFF; CDR3nt: TGCGCCAGCAGCTTCGAGAGGACAGGGGGGAACACTGAAGCTTTCTTT
j_gene: TRBJ1-2; v_gene: TRBV28; d_gene: NA; abundance: few; len: 14; CDR3aa: CASSLGQLLYGYTF; CDR3nt: TGTGCCAGCAGTCTTGGACAGTTACTTTATGGCTACACCTTC
j_gene: TRBJ2-6; v_gene: TRBV19; d_gene: NA; abundance: NA; len: 17; CDR3aa: CASRSLATSSGANVLTF; CDR3nt: TGTGCCAGTAGGTCATTAGCCACTAGCTCTGGGGCCAACGTCCTGACTTTC
j_gene: TRBJ2-7; v_gene: TRBV9; d_gene: NA; abundance: NA; len: 16; CDR3aa: CASSGRPGTFFYEQYF; CDR3nt: TGTGCCAGCAGCGGACGTCCCGGGACTTTTTTCTACGAGCAGTACTTC
j_gene: TRBJ2-1; v_gene: TRBV6-1; d_gene: TRBD2; abundance: NA; len: 15; CDR3aa: CASLRTSGRVNEQFF; CDR3nt: TGTGCCAGCTTGCGGACTAGCGGGAGAGTTAATGAGCAGTTCTTC
j_gene: TRBJ2-3; v_gene: TRBV15; d_gene: TRBD2; abundance: NA; len: 12; CDR3aa: CATGRDTDTQYF; CDR3nt: TGTGCCACGGGGAGGGACACAGATACGCAGTATTTT
j_gene: TRBJ2-5; v_gene: TRBV7-3; d_gene: TRBD2; abundance: NA; len: 16; CDR3aa: CASSVGDYPLGETQYF; CDR3nt: TGTGCCAGCAGCGTCGGGGACTACCCCTTGGGAGAGACCCAGTACTTC
j_gene: TRBJ2-1; v_gene: TRBV29-1; d_gene: NA; abundance: NA; len: 12; CDR3aa: CSVFGLNNEQFF; CDR3nt: TGCAGCGTTTTTGGACTTAACAATGAGCAGTTCTTC
j_gene: TRBJ2-1; v_gene: TRBV7-9; d_gene: NA; abundance: few; len: 14; CDR3aa: CASSFRVSNDEQFF; CDR3nt: TGTGCCAGCAGCTTCAGGGTTAGCAACGATGAGCAGTTCTTC
j_gene: TRBJ1-4; v_gene: TRBV28; d_gene: NA; abundance: NA; len: 14; CDR3aa: CASSTLSTNEKLFF; CDR3nt: TGTGCCAGCAGCACTCTATCAACTAATGAAAAACTGTTTTTT
j_gene: TRBJ1-1; v_gene: TRBV5-6; d_gene: NA; abundance: NA; len: 14; CDR3aa: CASSSRARSTEAFF; CDR3nt: TGTGCCAGCAGCTCCCGAGCACGGAGCACTGAAGCTTTCTTT
j_gene: TRBJ1-1; v_gene: TRBV5-1; d_gene: NA; abundance: few; len: 15; CDR3aa: CASSQNEGGSTEAFF; CDR3nt: TGCGCCAGCAGCCAGAATGAGGGGGGGAGCACTGAAGCTTTCTTT
j_gene: TRBJ1-5; v_gene: TRBV2; d_gene: NA; abundance: NA; len: 15; CDR3aa: CASKADYPSNQPQHF; CDR3nt: TGTGCCAGCAAGGCAGACTATCCTAGCAATCAGCCCCAGCATTTT
j_gene: TRBJ2-3; v_gene: TRBV10-1; d_gene: TRBD2; abundance: NA; len: 15; CDR3aa: CASSVDSGSTDTQYF; CDR3nt: TGCGCCAGCAGTGTGGATAGCGGGAGCACAGATACGCAGTATTTT
j_gene: TRBJ2-5; v_gene: TRBV19; d_gene: TRBD2; abundance: NA; len: 16; CDR3aa: CASSIDPAGGVQTQYF; CDR3nt: TGTGCCAGTAGTATAGACCCAGCGGGAGGGGTCCAGACCCAGTACTTC
j_gene: TRBJ2-1; v_gene: TRBV5-1; d_gene: TRBD1; abundance: NA; len: 15; CDR3aa: CASSVGTGYVNEQFF; CDR3nt: TGCGCCAGCAGCGTCGGGACAGGGTATGTCAATGAGCAGTTCTTC
j_gene: TRBJ2-7; v_gene: TRBV5-1; d_gene: NA; abundance: NA; len: 16; CDR3aa: CASSRWGESPSYEQYF; CDR3nt: TGCGCCAGCAGCCGATGGGGGGAGTCCCCCTCCTACGAGCAGTACTTC
j_gene: TRBJ1-4; v_gene: TRBV6-5; d_gene: NA; abundance: NA; len: 14; CDR3aa: CASSYRGIDEKLFF; CDR3nt: TGTGCCAGCAGTTACCGAGGGATCGATGAAAAACTGTTTTTT
j_gene: TRBJ2-2; v_gene: TRBV30; d_gene: TRBD2; abundance: once; len: 14; CDR3aa: CAWRGGRDTGELFF; CDR3nt: TGTGCCTGGAGGGGCGGGAGGGACACCGGGGAGCTGTTTTTT
j_gene: TRBJ1-5; v_gene: TRBV7-4; d_gene: TRBD1; abundance: NA; len: 17; CDR3aa: CASSARTGGTLCQPQHF; CDR3nt: TGTGCCAGCAGCGCCCGGACAGGGGGTACATTGTGTCAGCCCCAGCATTTT
j_gene: TRBJ2-5; v_gene: TRBV4-2; d_gene: NA; abundance: NA; len: 16; CDR3aa: CASSQVIGGPQETQYF; CDR3nt: TGTGCCAGCAGCCAAGTTATCGGAGGCCCACAAGAGACCCAGTACTTC
j_gene: TRBJ1-1; v_gene: TRBV29-1; d_gene: NA; abundance: NA; len: 10; CDR3aa: CSGTDTEAFF; CDR3nt: TGCAGCGGCACAGACACTGAAGCTTTCTTT
j_gene: TRBJ2-7; v_gene: TRBV7-2; d_gene: NA; abundance: NA; len: 15; CDR3aa: CASSITGTESYEQYF; CDR3nt: TGTGCCAGCAGCATTACCGGGACTGAATCCTACGAGCAGTACTTC
j_gene: TRBJ2-3; v_gene: TRBV5-1; d_gene: NA; abundance: NA; len: 14; CDR3aa: CASSLERSLGTQYF; CDR3nt: TGCGCCAGCAGCTTGGAGAGGTCACTTGGAACGCAGTATTTT
j_gene: TRBJ2-7; v_gene: TRBV6-4; d_gene: NA; abundance: NA; len: 14; CDR3aa: CASSDSSGTYEQYF; CDR3nt: TGTGCCAGCAGTGACTCAAGCGGAACCTACGAGCAGTACTTC
j_gene: TRBJ2-7; v_gene: TRBV5-4; d_gene: NA; abundance: NA; len: 15; CDR3aa: CASSAGQPVGVEQYF; CDR3nt: TGTGCCAGCAGCGCGGGACAGCCAGTCGGGGTCGAGCAGTACTTC
j_gene: TRBJ2-1; v_gene: TRBV5-1; d_gene: NA; abundance: NA; len: 14; CDR3aa: CASSFNPREDEQFF; CDR3nt: TGCGCCAGCAGCTTCAATCCAAGGGAGGATGAGCAGTTCTTC
j_gene: TRBJ1-1; v_gene: TRBV27; d_gene: TRBD1; abundance: NA; len: 14; CDR3aa: CASSRTGLRETAFF; CDR3nt: TGTGCCAGCAGTAGGACAGGACTGAGGGAAACAGCTTTCTTT
j_gene: TRBJ1-1; v_gene: TRBV7-6; d_gene: NA; abundance: NA; len: 15; CDR3aa: CASKVDSATNTEAFF; CDR3nt: TGTGCCAGCAAGGTGGACAGCGCGACGAACACTGAAGCTTTCTTT
j_gene: TRBJ1-1; v_gene: TRBV7-9; d_gene: NA; abundance: once; len: 16; CDR3aa: CASRPPGSERNTEAFF; CDR3nt: TGTGCCAGCAGGCCCCCGGGATCCGAACGTAACACTGAAGCTTTCTTT
j_gene: TRBJ1-4; v_gene: TRBV6-6; d_gene: NA; abundance: NA; len: 15; CDR3aa: CASSYRERNGEKLFF; CDR3nt: TGTGCCAGCAGTTACCGAGAGCGAAACGGGGAAAAACTGTTTTTT
j_gene: TRBJ1-1; v_gene: TRBV10-3; d_gene: TRBD1; abundance: few; len: 14; CDR3aa: CAISSQGKNTEAFF; CDR3nt: TGTGCCATCAGTTCACAGGGGAAGAACACTGAAGCTTTCTTT
j_gene: TRBJ2-6; v_gene: TRBV19; d_gene: NA; abundance: NA; len: 19; CDR3aa: CASSSGRQILLSGANVLTF; CDR3nt: TGTGCCAGTAGTAGCGGAAGACAGATTCTTCTCTCTGGGGCCAACGTCCTGACTTTC
j_gene: TRBJ2-1; v_gene: TRBV6-1; d_gene: TRBD2; abundance: NA; len: 18; CDR3aa: CASSGTFSSGRLNNEQFF; CDR3nt: TGTGCCAGCAGTGGAACCTTTTCTAGCGGGAGGTTGAACAATGAGCAGTTCTTC
j_gene: TRBJ2-1; v_gene: TRBV5-1; d_gene: TRBD1; abundance: NA; len: 13; CDR3aa: CASSTTDRGEQFF; CDR3nt: TGCGCCAGCAGCACTACGGACAGGGGAGAGCAGTTCTTC
j_gene: TRBJ1-4; v_gene: TRBV7-9; d_gene: TRBD1; abundance: NA; len: 15; CDR3aa: CASSIGQAVNEKLFF; CDR3nt: TGTGCCAGCAGCATAGGACAGGCCGTTAATGAAAAACTGTTTTTT
j_gene: TRBJ1-5; v_gene: TRBV18; d_gene: NA; abundance: once; len: 13; CDR3aa: CASSPRRDQPQHF; CDR3nt: TGTGCCAGCTCACCACGGCGGGATCAGCCCCAGCATTTT
j_gene: TRBJ1-5; v_gene: TRBV30; d_gene: TRBD1; abundance: NA; len: 14; CDR3aa: CACTTGGVNQPQHF; CDR3nt: TGTGCCTGTACGACAGGGGGGGTCAATCAGCCCCAGCATTTT
j_gene: TRBJ1-3; v_gene: TRBV18; d_gene: NA; abundance: NA; len: 15; CDR3aa: CASSPNPSSGNTIYF; CDR3nt: TGTGCCAGCTCACCAAATCCTAGCTCTGGAAACACCATATATTTT
j_gene: TRBJ1-1; v_gene: TRBV5-1; d_gene: TRBD1; abundance: NA; len: 14; CDR3aa: CASSLTGVVTEAFF; CDR3nt: TGCGCCAGCAGCCTTACAGGGGTAGTCACTGAAGCTTTCTTT
j_gene: TRBJ2-7; v_gene: TRBV5-1; d_gene: NA; abundance: once; len: 15; CDR3aa: CASSPTYPGSYEQYF; CDR3nt: TGCGCCAGCAGCCCCACGTACCCGGGGAGCTACGAGCAGTACTTC
j_gene: TRBJ2-3; v_gene: TRBV5-6; d_gene: TRBD2; abundance: NA; len: 16; CDR3aa: CASSFSGGRSTDTQYF; CDR3nt: TGTGCCAGCAGCTTTAGCGGGGGGAGGAGCACAGATACGCAGTATTTT
j_gene: TRBJ2-1; v_gene: TRBV9; d_gene: TRBD2; abundance: NA; len: 19; CDR3aa: CASSVGTSGGVSSYNEQFF; CDR3nt: TGTGCCAGCAGCGTCGGGACTAGCGGTGGGGTCAGCTCCTACAATGAGCAGTTCTTC